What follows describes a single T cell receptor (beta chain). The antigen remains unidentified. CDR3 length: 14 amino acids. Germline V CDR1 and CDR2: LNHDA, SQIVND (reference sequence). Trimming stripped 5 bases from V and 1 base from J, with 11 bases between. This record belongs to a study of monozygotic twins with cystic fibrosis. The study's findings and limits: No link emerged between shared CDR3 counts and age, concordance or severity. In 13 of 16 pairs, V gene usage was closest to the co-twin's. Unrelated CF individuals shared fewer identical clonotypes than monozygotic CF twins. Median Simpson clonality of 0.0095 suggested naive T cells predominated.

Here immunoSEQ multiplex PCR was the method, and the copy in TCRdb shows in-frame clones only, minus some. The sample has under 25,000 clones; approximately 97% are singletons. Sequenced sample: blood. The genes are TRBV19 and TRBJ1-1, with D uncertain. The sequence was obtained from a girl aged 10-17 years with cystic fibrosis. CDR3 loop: CASSAGSGNTEAFF. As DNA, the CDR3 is TGTGCCAGTAGTGCGGGTTCGGGGAACACTGAAGCTTTCTTT.